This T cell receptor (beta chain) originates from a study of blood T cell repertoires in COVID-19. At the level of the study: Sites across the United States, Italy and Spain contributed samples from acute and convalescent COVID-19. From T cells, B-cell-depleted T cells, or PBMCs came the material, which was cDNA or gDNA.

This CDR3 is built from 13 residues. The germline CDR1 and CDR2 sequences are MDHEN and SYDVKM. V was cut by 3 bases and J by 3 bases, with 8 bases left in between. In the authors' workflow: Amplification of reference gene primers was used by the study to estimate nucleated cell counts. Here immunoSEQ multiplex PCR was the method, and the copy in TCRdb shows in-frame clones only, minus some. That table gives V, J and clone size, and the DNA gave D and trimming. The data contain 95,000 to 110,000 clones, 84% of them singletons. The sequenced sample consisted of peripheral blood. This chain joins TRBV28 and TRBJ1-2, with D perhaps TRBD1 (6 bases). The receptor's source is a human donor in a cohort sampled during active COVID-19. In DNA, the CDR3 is TGTGCCAGCAGTTTTTACAGGGACTATGGCTACACCTTC. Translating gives CASSFYRDYGYTF.